Listed below are T cell receptor beta chains from one sample, sequenced in a study of cytomegalovirus exposure and HLA in healthy donors. Assay used: immunoSEQ multiplex PCR; TCRdb lists only in-frame clones, some missing. The table has some 77,000 clones, 79% seen once. The sequenced sample consisted of PBMCs. These receptors were obtained from a man in his thirties or forties in good health and CMV-seronegative. The CDR3 runs from the conserved cysteine through the conserved F or W. D genes are given only for firm matches. Clone size appears in some rows only: once, few, many, or a class for an expanded clone.

v_gene: TRBV27; d_gene: .; j_gene: TRBJ2-2; abundance: .; CDR3nt: TGTGCCAGCAAGACCGGGCCGGGGTCCGGGGAGCTGTTTTTT; CDR3aa: CASKTGPGSGELFF
v_gene: TRBV27; d_gene: .; j_gene: TRBJ1-1; abundance: .; CDR3nt: TGTGCCAGCAGATTGGGACAAACATCCGCCAAAGCTTTCTTT; CDR3aa: CASRLGQTSAKAFF
v_gene: TRBV18; d_gene: .; j_gene: TRBJ2-2; abundance: .; CDR3nt: TGTGCCAGCCACGGGTACACCGGGGAGCTGTTTTTT; CDR3aa: CASHGYTGELFF
v_gene: TRBV7-2; d_gene: TRBD1; j_gene: TRBJ1-2; abundance: few; CDR3nt: TGTGCCAGCAGCCTCGGGTCGGGACAGATCTATGGCTACACCTTC; CDR3aa: CASSLGSGQIYGYTF
v_gene: TRBV4-1; d_gene: TRBD2; j_gene: TRBJ2-3; abundance: .; CDR3nt: TGCGCCAGCAGCCGAGGCGGGAGTGTAGATACGCAGTATTTT; CDR3aa: CASSRGGSVDTQYF
v_gene: TRBV15; d_gene: .; j_gene: TRBJ1-4; abundance: .; CDR3nt: TGTGCCACCAGCAGAACTGGACTAAGTGAAAAACTGTTTTTT; CDR3aa: CATSRTGLSEKLFF
v_gene: TRBV6-6; d_gene: TRBD1; j_gene: TRBJ1-2; abundance: .; CDR3nt: TGTGCCAGCAGACTCCGGGACAGGGGTGATAACTATGGCTACACCTTC; CDR3aa: CASRLRDRGDNYGYTF
v_gene: TRBV28; d_gene: .; j_gene: TRBJ1-4; abundance: few; CDR3nt: TGTGCCAGCAGTTCGCTGCTGGGGGCTGGGGAAAAACTGTTTTTT; CDR3aa: CASSSLLGAGEKLFF
v_gene: TRBV30; d_gene: TRBD1; j_gene: TRBJ1-6; abundance: .; CDR3nt: TGTGCCTTCAAGGGGGACAGCTATAATTCACCCCTCCACTTT; CDR3aa: CAFKGDSYNSPLHF
v_gene: TRBV13; d_gene: .; j_gene: TRBJ2-3; abundance: .; CDR3nt: TGTGCCAGCAGCCCCTCCGGGGGCACAGATACGCAGTATTTT; CDR3aa: CASSPSGGTDTQYF
v_gene: TRBV29-1; d_gene: .; j_gene: TRBJ2-5; abundance: .; CDR3nt: TGCAGCGTTGTTCCCCCTAGCGTTAGGGAGACCCAGTACTTC; CDR3aa: CSVVPPSVRETQYF
v_gene: TRBV6-1; d_gene: .; j_gene: TRBJ1-2; abundance: .; CDR3nt: TGTGCCAGCAGTGAACTAAGCGGGGGCAAGGGATATGGCTACACCTTC; CDR3aa: CASSELSGGKGYGYTF
v_gene: TRBV27; d_gene: TRBD2; j_gene: TRBJ2-5; abundance: .; CDR3nt: TGTGCCAGCAGTCCCCACAGGACCGGGGGGAGCGGGCGGGAGACCCAGTACTTC; CDR3aa: CASSPHRTGGSGRETQYF
v_gene: TRBV5-6; d_gene: .; j_gene: TRBJ2-3; abundance: .; CDR3nt: TGTGCCAGCAGCTTGTATGGAGTCCCAGATACGCAGTATTTT; CDR3aa: CASSLYGVPDTQYF
v_gene: TRBV5-4; d_gene: TRBD1; j_gene: TRBJ1-3; abundance: .; CDR3nt: TGTGCCAGCAGCCGCCAGGGGGACACCATATATTTT; CDR3aa: CASSRQGDTIYF
v_gene: TRBV18; d_gene: TRBD1; j_gene: TRBJ2-7; abundance: .; CDR3nt: TGTGCCAGCTCACCAAGCCAGGGGGCTGCAGACGAGCAGTACTTC; CDR3aa: CASSPSQGAADEQYF
v_gene: TRBV30; d_gene: .; j_gene: TRBJ2-7; abundance: few; CDR3nt: TGTGCCTGGAGCACCCCAGGAGGGGAGCAGTACTTC; CDR3aa: CAWSTPGGEQYF
v_gene: TRBV6-6; d_gene: .; j_gene: TRBJ2-5; abundance: few; CDR3nt: TGTGCCAGCAGAACACATAGTCTAGCGGAGACCCAGTACTTC; CDR3aa: CASRTHSLAETQYF
v_gene: TRBV6-5; d_gene: .; j_gene: TRBJ1-5; abundance: .; CDR3nt: TGTGCCAGCAGCCCGGGGGGCGGGCCCCAGCATTTT; CDR3aa: CASSPGGGPQHF
v_gene: TRBV5-1; d_gene: .; j_gene: TRBJ1-2; abundance: .; CDR3nt: TGCGCCAGCAGCTTGAGTAGCAGGGAGGATGGCTACACCTTC; CDR3aa: CASSLSSREDGYTF
v_gene: TRBV4-1; d_gene: .; j_gene: TRBJ1-2; abundance: once; CDR3nt: TGCTCCAGCAGCCGAGCAGGGACACCTAACTATGGCTACACCTTC; CDR3aa: CSSSRAGTPNYGYTF
v_gene: TRBV4-3; d_gene: .; j_gene: TRBJ1-1; abundance: once; CDR3nt: TGCGCCAGCAGCCAAGAATCTCTGAACACTGAAGCTTTCTTT; CDR3aa: CASSQESLNTEAFF
v_gene: TRBV7-9; d_gene: TRBD1; j_gene: TRBJ2-1; abundance: .; CDR3nt: TGTGCCAGCAGCTCTCAGACAGGGGGCGGCAATGAGCAGTTCTTC; CDR3aa: CASSSQTGGGNEQFF
v_gene: TRBV5-1; d_gene: TRBD1; j_gene: TRBJ1-2; abundance: .; CDR3nt: TGCGCCAGCAGCTCGACAGGGTACTATGGCTACACCTTC; CDR3aa: CASSSTGYYGYTF
v_gene: TRBV5-1; d_gene: .; j_gene: TRBJ2-7; abundance: .; CDR3nt: TGCGCCAGCAGCCTCTCAGGGAACTACGAGCAGTACTTC; CDR3aa: CASSLSGNYEQYF
v_gene: TRBV28; d_gene: .; j_gene: TRBJ2-2; abundance: .; CDR3nt: TGTGCCAGCAAGGAGGGCGGGCCAAAGGAGCTGTTTTTT; CDR3aa: CASKEGGPKELFF
v_gene: TRBV5-5; d_gene: TRBD1; j_gene: TRBJ1-1; abundance: .; CDR3nt: TGTGCCAGCAGCTTGCAGGGGGCCAACACTGAAGCTTTCTTT; CDR3aa: CASSLQGANTEAFF
v_gene: TRBV28; d_gene: TRBD2; j_gene: TRBJ2-7; abundance: .; CDR3nt: TGTGCCTGCAGTTTATTCGCTAGCGGGAGGAAAGACGAGCAGTACTTC; CDR3aa: CACSLFASGRKDEQYF
v_gene: TRBV11-2; d_gene: TRBD2; j_gene: TRBJ2-7; abundance: once; CDR3nt: TGTGCCAGCAGCCCGCTGGGGCGGTCTAGCGGAAACGAGCAGTACTTC; CDR3aa: CASSPLGRSSGNEQYF
v_gene: TRBV4-3; d_gene: TRBD1; j_gene: TRBJ1-4; abundance: few; CDR3nt: TGCGCCAGCAGCCTTCTAGCCAGGGGGAGTGAAAAACTGTTTTTT; CDR3aa: CASSLLARGSEKLFF
v_gene: TRBV10-3; d_gene: .; j_gene: TRBJ1-5; abundance: .; CDR3nt: TGTGCCATCAGTGAGCGGGGAAATCCCCAGCCCCAGCATTTT; CDR3aa: CAISERGNPQPQHF
v_gene: TRBV7-2; d_gene: TRBD1; j_gene: TRBJ1-1; abundance: .; CDR3nt: TGTGCCAGCAGCTCCACCAGACCTGGACAGGGGGCATCTGAAGCTTTCTTT; CDR3aa: CASSSTRPGQGASEAFF
v_gene: TRBV29-1; d_gene: .; j_gene: TRBJ2-4; abundance: .; CDR3nt: TGCAGCGTCTGGGGACGTGGACAGATGAAAAACATTCAGTACTTC; CDR3aa: CSVWGRGQMKNIQYF
v_gene: TRBV6-4; d_gene: .; j_gene: TRBJ2-3; abundance: .; CDR3nt: TGTGCCAGCAGTGACCACGAGACAGATACGCAGTATTTT; CDR3aa: CASSDHETDTQYF
v_gene: TRBV5-1; d_gene: .; j_gene: TRBJ1-4; abundance: .; CDR3nt: TGCGCCAGCAGCTTGGGCAGGCCGTTTGAAAAACTGTTTTTT; CDR3aa: CASSLGRPFEKLFF
v_gene: TRBV27; d_gene: TRBD1; j_gene: TRBJ1-4; abundance: .; CDR3nt: TGTGCCAGCAGTTCGGACAGGGGACAGGAAAAACTGTTTTTT; CDR3aa: CASSSDRGQEKLFF
v_gene: TRBV6-5; d_gene: .; j_gene: TRBJ1-2; abundance: .; CDR3nt: TGTGCCAGCAGTTCACAGGGAACCACTGGCTACACCTTC; CDR3aa: CASSSQGTTGYTF
v_gene: TRBV27; d_gene: .; j_gene: TRBJ2-4; abundance: .; CDR3nt: TGTGCCAGCAGTGGGGGCTGGAGAAACATTCAGTACTTC; CDR3aa: CASSGGWRNIQYF
v_gene: TRBV13; d_gene: TRBD1; j_gene: TRBJ2-3; abundance: .; CDR3nt: TGTGCCAGCAGCTTACAACAGGGGCTAGATACGCAGTATTTT; CDR3aa: CASSLQQGLDTQYF
v_gene: TRBV2; d_gene: TRBD1; j_gene: TRBJ2-5; abundance: .; CDR3nt: TGTGCCAGCGGGGACAGGGTCCAAGAGACCCAGTACTTC; CDR3aa: CASGDRVQETQYF
v_gene: TRBV2; d_gene: .; j_gene: TRBJ1-2; abundance: .; CDR3nt: TGTGCCAGCGTTTCCGGAGAGGGAAAGAGCTATGGCTACCCCTTC; CDR3aa: CASVSGEGKSYGYPF